This is a list of T cell receptor beta chains from one sample in a study of early T cells in non-severe SARS-CoV-2 infection. One entry per CDR3 protein, called by TCRdb with MiXCR from the 5' RACE reads. The table lists 87,000 or so distinct CDR3 sequences, 10% to 15% of them singletons. The sequenced material came from whole blood. All receptors derive from an adult who was a healthcare worker with PCR-confirmed SARS-CoV-2 infection or an uninfected control (not recorded which). Each CDR3 is given with its conserved first and last residue. D genes are given only for firm matches. Only some rows state a clone size, as once, few, many or a class for expanded clones.

>few|TRBV7-2|TRBJ2-1|TRBD2
CASSSSSGGYNEQFF
TGTGCCAGCAGCTCATCGAGCGGGGGTTACAATGAGCAGTTCTTC
>few|TRBV2|TRBJ2-7|TRBD2
CASSGLASILYEQYF
TGTGCCAGCAGTGGACTAGCGAGCATACTTTACGAGCAGTACTTC
>many|TRBV7-2|TRBJ2-3|TRBD2
CASSLALAGVSVTQYF
TGTGCCAGCAGCTTAGCACTAGCGGGAGTTAGCGTTACGCAGTATTTT
>many|TRBV7-2|TRBJ2-5|NA
CASSSAALLGETQYF
TGTGCCAGCAGCTCGGCCGCCCTACTGGGAGAGACCCAGTACTTC
>few|TRBV20-1|TRBJ1-2|TRBD1
CSANRDSYGYTF
TGCAGTGCTAACCGGGACAGTTATGGCTACACCTTC
>few|TRBV28|TRBJ2-1|NA
CASTTANEQFF
TGTGCCAGCACCACAGCCAATGAGCAGTTCTTC
>few|TRBV7-3|TRBJ2-3|TRBD1
CASSYGTGEDTQYF
TGTGCCAGCAGCTACGGGACAGGGGAAGATACGCAGTATTTT
>NA|TRBV15|TRBJ2-1|NA
CATSRGDHNEQFF
TGTGCCACCAGCAGAGGGGACCACAATGAGCAGTTCTTC
>NA|TRBV6-1|TRBJ1-1|NA
CASSEAPREAFF
TGTGCCAGCAGTGAAGCCCCCCGGGAAGCTTTCTTT
>few|TRBV12-3/TRBV12-4|TRBJ1-2|NA
CASRASGTVNYGYTF
TGTGCCAGCAGAGCCTCCGGGACGGTGAACTATGGCTACACCTTC
>many|TRBV18|TRBJ1-6|TRBD1
CASSLRQGGDSPLHF
TGTGCCAGCTCACTAAGACAGGGGGGTGATTCACCCCTCCACTTT
>many|TRBV7-2|TRBJ2-3|NA
CASKAGTPLDTQYF
TGTGCCAGCAAGGCCGGGACACCTTTGGATACGCAGTATTTT
>few|TRBV20-1|TRBJ2-7|TRBD1
CSATGQANHEQYF
TGCAGTGCTACAGGACAGGCCAACCACGAGCAGTACTTC
>many|TRBV25-1|TRBJ1-5|NA
CASRGGGNQPQHF
TGTGCCAGCAGGGGCGGGGGCAATCAGCCCCAGCATTTT
>many|TRBV6-6|TRBJ1-6|NA
CASSSPENSPLHF
TGTGCCAGCAGTTCCCCGGAGAATTCACCCCTCCACTTT
>NA|TRBV11-2|TRBJ2-3|NA
CASRPTVRGTDTQYF
TGTGCCAGCAGACCAACAGTCCGAGGCACAGATACGCAGTATTTT
>many|TRBV7-2|TRBJ2-1|TRBD2
CASCLGLAALDEQFF
TGTGCCAGCTGCTTAGGTCTAGCGGCCTTAGATGAGCAGTTCTTC
>few|TRBV5-6|TRBJ2-7|TRBD1
CASSGLGQGSYEQYF
TGTGCCAGCAGCGGACTGGGACAGGGATCCTACGAGCAGTACTTC
>many|TRBV9|TRBJ2-2|NA
CASSVWRCHRTPGSCFF
NA
>many|TRBV27|TRBJ2-3|TRBD1
CASSDRGVADTQYF
TGTGCCAGCAGTGACAGGGGTGTGGCAGATACGCAGTATTTT
>few|TRBV5-1|TRBJ2-3|TRBD2
CASSLLSGHSTDTQYF
TGCGCCAGCAGCTTGCTTAGCGGGCATAGCACAGATACGCAGTATTTT
>few|TRBV7-2|TRBJ2-5|NA
CASSKSGTVAQYF
TGTGCCAGCAGCAAATCGGGAACAGTGGCCCAGTACTTC
>many|TRBV29-1|TRBJ2-7|NA
CSVERGSYEQYF
TGCAGCGTTGAGAGGGGGAGCTACGAGCAGTACTTC
>many|TRBV7-2|TRBJ2-3|NA
CASSPRLGARGDTQYF
TGTGCCAGCAGCCCACGGTTGGGGGCCAGAGGAGATACGCAGTATTTT
>NA|TRBV3-1|TRBJ2-5|NA
CASSQNLGGGETQYF
TGTGCCAGCAGCCAAAACCTAGGGGGTGGAGAGACCCAGTACTTC
>NA|TRBV18|TRBJ2-2|NA
CASSLTTGELFF
TGTGCCAGCTCTCTCACAACCGGGGAGCTGTTTTTT
>NA|TRBV2|TRBJ2-7|NA
CASSRPGSYEQYF
TGTGCCAGCAGTCGACCAGGCTCCTACGAGCAGTACTTC
>few|TRBV29-1|TRBJ2-3|NA
CSVEIGQQTQYF
TGCAGCGTTGAAATCGGGCAGCAAACGCAGTATTTT
>few|TRBV10-3|TRBJ2-7|TRBD2
CAISAGTSGQGLNEQYF
TGTGCCATCAGTGCCGGGACTAGCGGCCAGGGGTTGAACGAGCAGTACTTC
>NA|TRBV6-5|TRBJ1-3|NA
CASSYSAGSGNTIYF
TGTGCCAGCAGTTACTCAGCGGGCTCTGGAAACACCATATATTTT
>few|TRBV10-3|TRBJ1-1|NA
CAISEGGRIEAFF
TGTGCCATCAGTGAGGGGGGGCGGATTGAAGCTTTCTTT
>many|TRBV7-2|TRBJ2-1|TRBD2
CASSATSGRWNEQFF
TGTGCCAGCAGCGCAACTAGCGGGAGGTGGAATGAGCAGTTCTTC
>many|TRBV4-3|TRBJ2-7|NA
CASSQGSPSAYRGQYF
TGCGCCAGCAGCCAAGGAAGTCCTAGCGCCTACCGGGGGCAGTACTTC